This T cell receptor beta chain was profiled in a study of CD8+ T cells in alopecia areata. In each case, RNA was isolated and then reverse transcribed into cDNA as the sequencing template. Libraries were prepared by immunoSEQ multiplex PCR; TCRdb keeps only in-frame clonotypes and omits some of them. The sample shows 150,000 to 200,000 clones, roughly 60% of them seen only once. This sample's treatment: oral pan-JAK inhibitor, 5-10 mg twice daily. Collection of lesional scalp punch biopsies and peripheral blood was performed in alopecia areata patients. This clone was seen a handful of times. The V end was cut by 5 bases, the J end by 1 base, with 15 bases between. The CDR3 extends over 15 amino acids. The germline V gene encodes CDR1 SQVTM and CDR2 ANQGSEA.

The sequence was obtained from a human donor with alopecia areata. The sample in question was CD4+ T cells sorted from blood, obtained around week 47, from a patient treated with tofacitinib. The chain uses TRBV29-1 and TRBJ1-5; perhaps TRBD1 as D (5 bases). The CDR3 protein is CSVRQGGSSNQPQHF. Here the CDR3 DNA reads TGCAGCGTTCGGCAGGGAGGATCGAGCAATCAGCCCCAGCATTTT.